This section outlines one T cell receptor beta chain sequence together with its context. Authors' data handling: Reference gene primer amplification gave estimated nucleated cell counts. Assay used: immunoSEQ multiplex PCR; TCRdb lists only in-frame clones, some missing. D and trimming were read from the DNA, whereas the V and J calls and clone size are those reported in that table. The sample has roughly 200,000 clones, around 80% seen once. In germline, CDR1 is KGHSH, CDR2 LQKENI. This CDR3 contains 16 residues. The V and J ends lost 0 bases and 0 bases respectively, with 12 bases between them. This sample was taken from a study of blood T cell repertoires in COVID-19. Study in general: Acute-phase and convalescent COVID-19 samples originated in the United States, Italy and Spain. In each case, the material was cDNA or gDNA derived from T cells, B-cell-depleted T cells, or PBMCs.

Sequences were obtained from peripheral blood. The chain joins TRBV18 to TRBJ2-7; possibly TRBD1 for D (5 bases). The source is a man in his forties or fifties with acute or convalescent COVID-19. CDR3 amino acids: CASSPPQGPFSYEQYF. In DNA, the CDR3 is TGTGCCAGCTCACCACCCCAGGGTCCCTTCTCCTACGAGCAGTACTTC.